The rows below give T cell receptor beta chains drawn from one sample of a study of control samples from healthy donors and cancer patients. TCRdb's copy holds only in-frame clones and misses some; the assay was immunoSEQ multiplex PCR. This sample has under 90,000 clones, with around 94% found just once. The sample was blood. Source of these receptors: an older woman in good health. Each CDR3 is given with its conserved first and last residue. Fields, in order: CDR3 protein, clone size, J gene, V gene. Size is omitted from some rows. Given values are once, few, many or a class for expanded clones.

CASSISGTPTNEKLFF NA TRBJ1-4 TRBV28
CASSEIGTGGVGEKLFF NA TRBJ1-4 TRBV6-1
CASSAPGSPLHF NA TRBJ1-6 TRBV28
CAWSVRGVGAYNEQFF NA TRBJ2-1 TRBV30
CAWKRGRLPGNTIYF NA TRBJ1-3 TRBV30
CSVFDRGNYGYTF NA TRBJ1-2 TRBV29-1
CASSYGGLNYGYTF NA TRBJ1-2 TRBV6-2/TRBV6-3
CASSLGLNYEQYF NA TRBJ2-7 TRBV7-3
CASSLEGRDEQYF NA TRBJ2-7 TRBV12-3/TRBV12-4
CASGPRGTDTQYF NA TRBJ2-3 TRBV7-8
CASSSDLADLLANTGELFF NA TRBJ2-2 TRBV5-1
CSVRQGNQPQHF once TRBJ1-5 TRBV29-1